This T cell receptor (beta chain) was sequenced in a study of blood T cell repertoires in COVID-19. Background on the study: T cells, B-cell-depleted T cells, or PBMCs provided the cDNA or gDNA that served as material.

Measured with immunoSEQ multiplex PCR; TCRdb has only the in-frame clones, and not every one. Among tens of thousands of clones listed, roughly 87% were seen once. Germline V lookup: CDR1 SGHRS, CDR2 YFSETQ. V was shortened by 6 bases and J by 5 bases, with 14 bases between the two germline ends. The CDR3 spans 14 residues. The V gene is TRBV5-1, the J gene TRBJ1-4, with a tentative D call TRBD1 (6 bases). The clonotype comes from a human donor with active COVID-19. The donor label of this sample is uncertain. Sequences were obtained from peripheral blood. CDR3 amino acids: CASTEGTKNEKLFF. CDR3 coding DNA: TGCGCCAGCACCGAAGGGACAAAAAATGAAAAACTGTTTTTT. Full variable domain (remainder filled in from reference TRBV5-1 and TRBJ1-4): KAGVTQTPRYLIKTRGQQVTLSCSPISGHRSVSWYQQTPGQGLQFLFEYFSETQRNKGNFPGRFSGRQFSNSRSEMNVSTLELGDSALYLCASTEGTKNEKLFFGSGTQLSVL.